This T cell receptor beta chain was captured in a study of blood T cells in healthy people across ages. Together with a sample-barcoded 5' primer, a J-beta primer mix was included in a second PCR lasting roughly 6 to 12 cycles. No fewer than 3 million CDR3-containing paired-end reads came from each sample. TCRdb re-called the 5' RACE reads with MiXCR, one entry per CDR3 protein. The sample lists 550,000 to 650,000 distinct CDR3 sequences; 25% to 30% were seen once. The CDR3 consists of 15 residues. Germline-derived CDR1 and CDR2 are SGHRS and YFSETQ. This sequence originates from a woman of 80 years or more in good health. The chain has TRBV5-1 and TRBJ2-1; unclear D gene. The end of the DNA fits TRBJ2-7 better, so the J call may be wrong. Sequencing was performed on blood. CDR3 sequence: CASSMARASYNEQYF. For the CDR3, the DNA is TGCGCCAGCAGCATGGCAAGGGCTTCCTACAATGAGCAGTACTTC.